This record covers a single TCR beta chain. This table comes from immunoSEQ multiplex PCR, and its TCRdb copy is limited to in-frame clones, with some not included. The table lists about 380,000 clones, 85% of them singletons. V lost 4 bases and J 5 bases, leaving 15 bases between the germline ends. This CDR3 region has 14 residues. The germline CDR1 and CDR2 sequences are SGHRS and YFSETQ. The data are from a study of blood T cell repertoires in COVID-19. This clonotype was obtained from a woman in her late teens or twenties with acute or convalescent COVID-19. Sample: peripheral blood. The genes are TRBV5-1 and TRBJ1-1; the D gene is possibly TRBD1 (5 bases). The CDR3 here is CASSQEGVSTEAFF. The CDR3 nucleotides are TGCGCCAGCAGCCAAGAAGGGGTTTCGACTGAAGCTTTCTTT.